This T cell receptor beta chain was profiled in a study of blood T cell repertoires in COVID-19. In the study overall: Samples representing acute and convalescent COVID-19 were sourced from the United States, Italy and Spain. Sample material is recorded as cDNA or gDNA derived from T cells, B-cell-depleted T cells, or PBMCs.

V was shortened by 3 bases and J by 5 bases, with 14 bases between the two germline ends. Germline lookup yields CDR1 SGHRS and CDR2 YFSETQ. This CDR3 comprises 14 residues. Authors' methods: Reference gene primers were amplified, and this amplification served to estimate nucleated cell counts. Produced via immunoSEQ multiplex PCR; TCRdb's table is partial and in-frame only. The V and J calls and the clone size are those of that table, but D and trimming were determined from the DNA. The repertoire consists of over 250,000 clones, with around four fifths occurring once and the leading ten covering over 9%.

Sequences were obtained from peripheral blood. V is TRBV5-1 and J is TRBJ1-2; D may be TRBD1 (5 bases). The TCR was taken from a woman between 50 and 59 years old who had recovered from COVID-19. The CDR3 sequence: CASSWDGGFYGYTF. Written as DNA, the CDR3 is TGCGCCAGCAGCTGGGACGGGGGGTTTTATGGCTACACCTTC. Using reference TRBV5-1 and TRBJ1-2 for the parts outside the CDR3, the full variable domain is KAGVTQTPRYLIKTRGQQVTLSCSPISGHRSVSWYQQTPGQGLQFLFEYFSETQRNKGNFPGRFSGRQFSNSRSEMNVSTLELGDSALYLCASSWDGGFYGYTFGSGTRLTVV.